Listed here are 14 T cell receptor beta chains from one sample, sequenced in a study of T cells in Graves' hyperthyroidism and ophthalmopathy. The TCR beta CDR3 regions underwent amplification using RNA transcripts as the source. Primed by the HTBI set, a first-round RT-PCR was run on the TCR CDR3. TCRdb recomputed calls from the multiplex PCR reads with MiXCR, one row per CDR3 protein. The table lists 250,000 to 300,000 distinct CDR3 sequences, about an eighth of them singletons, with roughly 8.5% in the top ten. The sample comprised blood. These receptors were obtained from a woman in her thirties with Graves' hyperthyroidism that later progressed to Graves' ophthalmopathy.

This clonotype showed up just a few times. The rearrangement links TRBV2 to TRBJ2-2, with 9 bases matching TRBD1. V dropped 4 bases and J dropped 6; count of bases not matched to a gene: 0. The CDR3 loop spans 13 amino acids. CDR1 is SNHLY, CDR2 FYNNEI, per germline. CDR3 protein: CASSGTGAGELFF. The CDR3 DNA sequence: TGTGCCAGCAGTGGGACAGGGGCCGGGGAGCTGTTTTTT.

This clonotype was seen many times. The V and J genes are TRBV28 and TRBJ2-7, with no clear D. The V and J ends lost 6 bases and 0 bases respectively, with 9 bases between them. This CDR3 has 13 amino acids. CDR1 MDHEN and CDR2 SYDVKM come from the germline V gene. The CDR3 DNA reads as TGTGCCAGCAGGACTTCCAGCTCCTACGAGCAGTACTTC. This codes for CASRTSSSYEQYF.

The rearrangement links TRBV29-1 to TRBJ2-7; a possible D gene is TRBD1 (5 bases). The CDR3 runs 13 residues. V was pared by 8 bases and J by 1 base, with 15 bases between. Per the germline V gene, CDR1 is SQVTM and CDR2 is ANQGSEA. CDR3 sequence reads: CSLIVAGSYEQYF. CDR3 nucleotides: TGCAGCCTGATCGTGGCAGGGTCCTACGAGCAGTACTTC.

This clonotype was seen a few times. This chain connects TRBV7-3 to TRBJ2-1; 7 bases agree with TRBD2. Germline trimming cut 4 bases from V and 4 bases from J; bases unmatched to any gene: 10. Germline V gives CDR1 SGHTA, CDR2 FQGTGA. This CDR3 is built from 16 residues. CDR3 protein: CASSSGRSGGYNEQFF. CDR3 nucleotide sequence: TGTGCCAGCAGCTCCGGTAGATCGGGGGGATACAATGAGCAGTTCTTC.

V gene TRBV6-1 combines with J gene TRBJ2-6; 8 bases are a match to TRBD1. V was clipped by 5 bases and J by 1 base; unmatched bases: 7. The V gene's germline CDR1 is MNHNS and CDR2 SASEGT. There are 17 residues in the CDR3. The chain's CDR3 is CASSSDRVESGANVLTF. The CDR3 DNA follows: TGTGCCAGCAGTTCGGACAGGGTTGAGTCTGGGGCCAACGTCCTGACTTTC.

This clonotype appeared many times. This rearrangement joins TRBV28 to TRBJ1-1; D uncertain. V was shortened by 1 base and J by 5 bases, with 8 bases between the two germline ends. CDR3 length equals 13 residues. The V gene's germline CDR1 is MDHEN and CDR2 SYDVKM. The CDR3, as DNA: TGTGCCAGCAGTTTATTAGTCCGTACTGAAGCTTTCTTT. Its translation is CASSLLVRTEAFF.

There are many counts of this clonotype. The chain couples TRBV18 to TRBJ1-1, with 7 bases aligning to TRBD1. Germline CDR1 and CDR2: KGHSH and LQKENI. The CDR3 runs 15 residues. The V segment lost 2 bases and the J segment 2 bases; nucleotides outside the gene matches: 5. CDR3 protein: CASSPMTGINTEAFF. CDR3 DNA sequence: TGTGCCAGCTCACCAATGACAGGGATCAACACTGAAGCTTTCTTT. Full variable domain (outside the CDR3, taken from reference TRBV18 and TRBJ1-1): NAGVMQNPRHLVRRRGQEARLRCSPMKGHSHVYWYRQLPEEGLKFMVYLQKENIIDESGMPKERFSAEFPKEGPSILRIQQVVRGDSAAYFCASSPMTGINTEAFFGQGTRLTVV.

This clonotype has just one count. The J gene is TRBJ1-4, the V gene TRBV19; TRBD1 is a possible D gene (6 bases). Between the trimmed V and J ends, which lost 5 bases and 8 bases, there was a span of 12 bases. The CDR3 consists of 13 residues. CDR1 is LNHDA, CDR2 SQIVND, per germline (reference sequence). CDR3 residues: CASSWTVKEKLFF. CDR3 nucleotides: TGTGCCAGTAGTTGGACAGTCAAGGAAAAACTGTTTTTT. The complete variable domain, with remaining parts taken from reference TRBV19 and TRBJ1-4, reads DGGITQSPKYLFRKEGQNVTLSCEQNLNHDAMYWYRQDPGQGLRLIYYSQIVNDFQKGDIAEGYSVSREKKESFPLTVTSAQKNPTAFYLCASSWTVKEKLFFGSGTQLSVL.

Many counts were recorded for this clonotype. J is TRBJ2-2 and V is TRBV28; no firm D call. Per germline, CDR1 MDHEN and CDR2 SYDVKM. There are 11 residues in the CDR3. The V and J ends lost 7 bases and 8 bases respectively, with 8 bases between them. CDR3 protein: CASTSGGELFF. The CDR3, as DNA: TGTGCCAGCACCTCAGGAGGGGAGCTGTTTTTT. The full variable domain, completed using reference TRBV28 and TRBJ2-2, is DVKVTQSSRYLVKRTGEKVFLECVQDMDHENMFWYRQDPGLGLRLIYFSYDVKMKEKGDIPEGYSVSREKKERFSLILESASTNQTSMYLCASTSGGELFFGEGSRLTVL.

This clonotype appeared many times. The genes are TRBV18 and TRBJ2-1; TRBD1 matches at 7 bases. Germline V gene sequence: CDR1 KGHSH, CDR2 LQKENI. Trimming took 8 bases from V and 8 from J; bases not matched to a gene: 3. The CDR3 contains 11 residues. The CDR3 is CASGQVDEQFF. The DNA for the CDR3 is TGTGCCAGCGGACAGGTAGATGAGCAGTTCTTC.

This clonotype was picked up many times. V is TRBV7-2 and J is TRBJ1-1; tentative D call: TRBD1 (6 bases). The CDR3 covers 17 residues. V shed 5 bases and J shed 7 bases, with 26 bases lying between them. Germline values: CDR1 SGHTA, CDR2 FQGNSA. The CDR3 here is CASSLRWMYDRPDEAFF. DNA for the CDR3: TGTGCCAGCAGCCTGAGATGGATGTATGACAGGCCTGATGAAGCTTTCTTT.

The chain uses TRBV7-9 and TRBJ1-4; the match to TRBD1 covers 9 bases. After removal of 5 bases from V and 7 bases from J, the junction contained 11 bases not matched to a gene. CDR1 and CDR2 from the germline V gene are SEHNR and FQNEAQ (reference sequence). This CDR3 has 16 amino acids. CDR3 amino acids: CASSAETGGLGEKLFF. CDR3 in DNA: TGTGCCAGCAGCGCCGAAACAGGGGGCTTAGGTGAAAAACTGTTTTTT.

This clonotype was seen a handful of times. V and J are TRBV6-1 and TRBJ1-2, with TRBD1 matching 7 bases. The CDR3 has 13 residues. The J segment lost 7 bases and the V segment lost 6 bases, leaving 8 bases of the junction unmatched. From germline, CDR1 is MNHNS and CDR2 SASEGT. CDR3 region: CASSHATGSGYTF. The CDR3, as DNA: TGTGCCAGCAGCCACGCGACAGGGAGTGGCTACACCTTC.

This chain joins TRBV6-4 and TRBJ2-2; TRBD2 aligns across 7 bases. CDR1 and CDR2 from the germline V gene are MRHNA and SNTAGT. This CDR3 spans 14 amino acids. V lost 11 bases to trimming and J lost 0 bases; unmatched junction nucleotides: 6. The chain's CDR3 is CAFSSGANTGELFF. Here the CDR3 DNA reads TGTGCCTTTTCTAGCGGTGCGAACACCGGGGAGCTGTTTTTT.